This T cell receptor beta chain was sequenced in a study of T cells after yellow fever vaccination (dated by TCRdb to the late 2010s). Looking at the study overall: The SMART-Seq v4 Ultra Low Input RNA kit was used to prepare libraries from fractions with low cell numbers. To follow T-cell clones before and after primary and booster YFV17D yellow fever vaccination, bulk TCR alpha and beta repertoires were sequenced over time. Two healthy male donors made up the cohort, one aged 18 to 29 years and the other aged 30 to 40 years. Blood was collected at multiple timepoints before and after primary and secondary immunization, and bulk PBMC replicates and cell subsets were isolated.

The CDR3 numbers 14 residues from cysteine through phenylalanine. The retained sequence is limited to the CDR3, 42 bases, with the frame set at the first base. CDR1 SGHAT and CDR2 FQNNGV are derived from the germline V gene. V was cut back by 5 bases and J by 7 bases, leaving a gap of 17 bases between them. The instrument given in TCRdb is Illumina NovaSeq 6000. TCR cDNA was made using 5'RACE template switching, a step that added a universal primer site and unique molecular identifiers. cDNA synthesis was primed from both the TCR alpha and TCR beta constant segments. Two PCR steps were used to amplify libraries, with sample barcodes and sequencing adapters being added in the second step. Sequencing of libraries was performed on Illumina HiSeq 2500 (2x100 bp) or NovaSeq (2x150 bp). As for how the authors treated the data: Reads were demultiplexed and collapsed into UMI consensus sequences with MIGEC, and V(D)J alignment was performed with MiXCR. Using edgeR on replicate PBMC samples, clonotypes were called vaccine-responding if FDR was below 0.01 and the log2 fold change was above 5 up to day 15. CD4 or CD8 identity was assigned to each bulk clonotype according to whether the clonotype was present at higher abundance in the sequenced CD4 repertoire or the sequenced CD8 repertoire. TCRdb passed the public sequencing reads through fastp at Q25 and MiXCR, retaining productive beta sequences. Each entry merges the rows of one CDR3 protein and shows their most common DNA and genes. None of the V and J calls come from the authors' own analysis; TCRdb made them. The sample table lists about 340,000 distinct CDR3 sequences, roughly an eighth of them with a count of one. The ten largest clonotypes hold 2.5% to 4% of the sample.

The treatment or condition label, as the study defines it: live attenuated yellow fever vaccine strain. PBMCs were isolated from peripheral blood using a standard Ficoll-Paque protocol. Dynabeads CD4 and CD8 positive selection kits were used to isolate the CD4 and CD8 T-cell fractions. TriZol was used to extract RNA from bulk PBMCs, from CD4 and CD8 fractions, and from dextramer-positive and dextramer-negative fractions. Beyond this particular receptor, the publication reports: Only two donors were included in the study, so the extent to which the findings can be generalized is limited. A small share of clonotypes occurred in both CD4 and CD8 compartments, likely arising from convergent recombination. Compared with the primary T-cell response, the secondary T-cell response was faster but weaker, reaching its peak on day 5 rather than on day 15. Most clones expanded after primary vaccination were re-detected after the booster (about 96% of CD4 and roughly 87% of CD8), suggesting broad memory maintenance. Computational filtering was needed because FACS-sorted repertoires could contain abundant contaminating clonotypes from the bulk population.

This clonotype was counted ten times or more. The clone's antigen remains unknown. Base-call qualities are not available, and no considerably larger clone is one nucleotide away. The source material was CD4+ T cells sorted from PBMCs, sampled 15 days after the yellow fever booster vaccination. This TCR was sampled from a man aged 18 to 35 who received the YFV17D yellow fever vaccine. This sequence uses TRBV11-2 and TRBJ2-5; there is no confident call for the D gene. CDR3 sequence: CASSRPAPPRTQYF. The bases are TGTGCCAGCAGCCGTCCGGCCCCCCCACGGACCCAGTACTTC. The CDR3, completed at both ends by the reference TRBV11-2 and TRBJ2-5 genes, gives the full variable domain EAGVAQSPRYKIIEKRQSVAFWCNPISGHATLYWYQQILGQGPKLLIQFQNNGVVDDSQLPKDRFSAERLKGVDSTLKIQPAKLEDSAVYLCASSRPAPPRTQYFGPGTRLLVL.